The 5 T cell receptor beta chains reported below all come from one sample, sequenced in a study of molecular identifiers for immune sequencing clone quantification. TCRdb passed the PCR reads through MiXCR, listing each CDR3 protein once. The sample holds approximately 100,000 distinct CDR3 sequences, roughly a third seen once. Sequenced sample: naive CD8+ T cells from blood, with Jurkat cell RNA spiked in. The subset denotes: FACS-sorted CD8+CD4-CCR7+CD45RA+ naive T cells. The receptors shown here come from a human donor in good health. Some libraries in this study had Jurkat cell RNA spiked in.

Worth noting for this clonotype: At one end the junction does not follow the germline gene, possibly because of a read error. The chain combines TRBV5-6 with TRBJ2-2; perhaps TRBD2 as D (6 bases). Germline V lookup: CDR1 SGHDT, CDR2 YYEEEE. This CDR3 comprises 16 residues. As DNA, the CDR3 is TGTGCCAGCAGCTTGGCGAGCGACGGTCGGACCGGGGGGCTGTTTTTT. Protein product: CASSLASDGRTGGLFF.

This clonotype appeared a few times. The J gene is TRBJ1-1, the V gene TRBV27; D possibly corresponds to TRBD1 (5 bases). This CDR3 region has 13 residues. The V and J ends lost 3 bases and 4 bases respectively, with 9 bases between them. The V gene's germline CDR1 is MNHEY and CDR2 SMNVEV (reference sequence). The CDR3 sequence: CASSLWDGTEAFF. In DNA, the CDR3 is TGTGCCAGCAGTTTGTGGGACGGCACTGAAGCTTTCTTT.

About this clonotype: One end of the junction fails to match germline, which may point to a read error. The chain carries TRBV7-9 and TRBJ1-4; D unclear. Germline values: CDR1 SEHNR, CDR2 FQNEAQ (reference sequence). This CDR3 has 15 residues. CDR3 sequence: CASSLVRGSDEKLSF. CDR3 DNA sequence: TGTGCCAGCAGCTTAGTTAGAGGTTCGGATGAAAAACTGTCTTTT.

In this sample, this clonotype turned up a few times. V and J are TRBV27 and TRBJ2-7; a possible D gene is TRBD1 (6 bases). The CDR3 is made up of 15 amino acids. Germline assignment: CDR1 MNHEY and CDR2 SMNVEV (reference sequence). V lost 6 bases and J lost 0, with 15 bases in between. The CDR3 DNA follows: TGTGCCAGCAGCACTTACCTAGGGGGCTCCTACGAGCAGTACTTC. Amino acids: CASSTYLGGSYEQYF.

This clonotype was counted at least ten times. The chain carries TRBV7-9 and TRBJ2-4, with D unclear. Trimming removed 10 bases at V and 3 bases at J, with 16 bases between. Germline CDR1 reads SEHNR; CDR2 reads FQNEAQ (reference sequence). CDR3 length: 14 amino acids. The CDR3 bases are TGTGCCAACTCGCGATTGGACGGCAAAAACATTCAGTACTTC. It yields the protein CANSRLDGKNIQYF.